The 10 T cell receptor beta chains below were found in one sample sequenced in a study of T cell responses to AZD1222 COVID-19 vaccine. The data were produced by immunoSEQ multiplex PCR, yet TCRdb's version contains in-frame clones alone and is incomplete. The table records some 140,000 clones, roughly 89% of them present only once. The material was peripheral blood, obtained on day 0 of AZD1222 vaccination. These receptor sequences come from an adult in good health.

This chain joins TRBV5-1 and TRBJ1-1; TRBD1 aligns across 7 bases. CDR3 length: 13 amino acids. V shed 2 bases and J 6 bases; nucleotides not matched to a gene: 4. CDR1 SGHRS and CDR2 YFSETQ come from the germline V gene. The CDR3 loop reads CASSLPTGPEAFF. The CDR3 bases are TGCGCCAGCAGCTTACCGACAGGGCCTGAAGCTTTCTTT.

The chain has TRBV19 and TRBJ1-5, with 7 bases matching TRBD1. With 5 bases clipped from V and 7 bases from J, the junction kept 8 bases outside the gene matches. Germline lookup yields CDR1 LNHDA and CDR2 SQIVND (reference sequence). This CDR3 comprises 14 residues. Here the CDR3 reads CASSLRQGEQPQHF. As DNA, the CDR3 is TGTGCCAGTAGTTTGCGACAGGGCGAACAGCCCCAGCATTTT.

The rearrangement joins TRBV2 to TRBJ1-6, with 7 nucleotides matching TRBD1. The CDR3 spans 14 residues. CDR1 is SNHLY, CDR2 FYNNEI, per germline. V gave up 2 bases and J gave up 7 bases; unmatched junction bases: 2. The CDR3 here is CASSEQGGNSPLHF. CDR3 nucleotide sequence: TGTGCCAGCAGTGAACAGGGGGGCAATTCACCCCTCCACTTT.

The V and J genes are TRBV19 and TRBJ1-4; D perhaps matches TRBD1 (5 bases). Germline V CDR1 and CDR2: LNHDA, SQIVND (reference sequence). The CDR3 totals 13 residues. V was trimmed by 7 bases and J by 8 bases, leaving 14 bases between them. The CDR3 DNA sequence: TGTGCCAGTACTCTGGGGGGAAGAGAAAAACTGTTTTTT. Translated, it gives CASTLGGREKLFF.

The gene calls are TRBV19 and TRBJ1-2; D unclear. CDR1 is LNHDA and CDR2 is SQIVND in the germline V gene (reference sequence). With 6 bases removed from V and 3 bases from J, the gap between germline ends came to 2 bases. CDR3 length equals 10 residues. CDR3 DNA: TGTGCCAGTAGCGACTATGGCTACACCTTC. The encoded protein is CASSDYGYTF.

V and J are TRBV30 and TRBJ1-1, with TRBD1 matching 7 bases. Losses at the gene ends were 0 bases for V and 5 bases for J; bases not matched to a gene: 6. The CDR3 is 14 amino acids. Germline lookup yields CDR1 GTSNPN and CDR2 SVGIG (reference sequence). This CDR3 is CAWSVGGSRTEAFF. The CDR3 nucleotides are TGTGCCTGGAGTGTAGGGGGCTCTAGGACTGAAGCTTTCTTT. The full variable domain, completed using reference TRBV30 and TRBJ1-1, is SQTIHQWPATLVQPVGSPLSLECTVEGTSNPNLYWYRQAAGRGLQLLFYSVGIGQISSEVPQNLSASRPQDRQFILSSKKLLLSDSGFYLCAWSVGGSRTEAFFGQGTRLTVV.

In DNA, the CDR3 is TGTGCTAGTGGTTTTGCGCCAGGGGTGGTCCACTTT. It translates to CASGFAPGVVHF. The chain links TRBV12-5 to TRBJ1-6; tentative D call: TRBD1 (6 bases). There are 12 residues in the CDR3. V lost 3 bases and J lost 17, with 14 bases in between. Germline CDR1 and CDR2: LGHNT and FRNRAP.

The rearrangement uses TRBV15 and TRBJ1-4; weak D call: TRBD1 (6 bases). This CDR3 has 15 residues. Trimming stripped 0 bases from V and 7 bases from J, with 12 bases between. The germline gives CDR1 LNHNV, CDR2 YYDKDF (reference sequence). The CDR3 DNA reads TGTGCCACCAGCAGAGAGGACAGAAGTGGTGAAAAACTGTTTTTT. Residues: CATSREDRSGEKLFF.

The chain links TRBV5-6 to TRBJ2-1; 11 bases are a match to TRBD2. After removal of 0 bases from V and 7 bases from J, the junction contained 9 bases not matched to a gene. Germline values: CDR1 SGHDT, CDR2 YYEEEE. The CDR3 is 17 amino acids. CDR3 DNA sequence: TGTGCCAGCAGCTTGGCTAGCGGGAGGTTCGATAGGAATGAGCAGTTCTTC. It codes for CASSLASGRFDRNEQFF.

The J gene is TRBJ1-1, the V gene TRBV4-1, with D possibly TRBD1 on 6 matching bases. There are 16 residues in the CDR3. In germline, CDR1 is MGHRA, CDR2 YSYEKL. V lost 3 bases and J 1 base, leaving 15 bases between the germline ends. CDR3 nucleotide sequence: TGCGCCAGCAGCCAGATAATAGGACAGTGGAACACTGAAGCTTTCTTT. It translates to CASSQIIGQWNTEAFF.